Sequencing of this T cell receptor beta chain was carried out in a study of shared clonotypes between healthy human individuals. Study-level points and caveats: Naive subsets typically showed greater estimated richness than memory subsets. Lower generation probabilities were found for non-shared clonotypes than for those shared by all four donors. Read depth was anticipated to influence clonotype sharing among donors.

This clone has only one observation. The antigen is undetermined. The data were produced by immunoSEQ multiplex PCR, yet TCRdb's version contains in-frame clones alone and is incomplete. The profile shows about 2.3 million clones, just over 90% of them singletons. The material sequenced was naive CD4+ T cells from PBMCs. Stated subset: CD45RA+ positively selected. This TCR came from a man between 18 and 35 years old in good health. Some clones in this sample may be carry-over from other donors' samples.

CDR3 amino acids: CASSVGRDALDEQFF. The DNA for the CDR3 is TGTGCCAGCAGCGTAGGCCGGGACGCCCTGGATGAGCAGTTCTTC. This chain joins TRBV7-2 and TRBJ2-1; D may correspond to TRBD1 or TRBD2 (5 bases each). V was shortened by 5 bases and J by 8 bases, with 19 bases between the two germline ends. CDR3 length: 15 residues. CDR1 SGHTA and CDR2 FQGNSA come from the germline V gene.